This T cell receptor (beta chain) was recovered during a study of T cells in Graves' hyperthyroidism and ophthalmopathy. Template material for amplifying TCR beta CDR3 regions consisted of RNA transcripts. In the first-round RT-PCR of the TCR CDR3, the HTBI primer set was used. TCRdb used MiXCR to reprocess the multiplex PCR reads, holding one entry per CDR3 protein. The sample lists 600,000 to 900,000 distinct CDR3 sequences, less than 20% seen once, with around 7.7% in the top ten. This clonotype was picked up many times. CDR3 length: 12 residues. The germline gives CDR1 GTSNPN, CDR2 SVGIG (reference sequence). Losses at the gene ends were 5 bases for V and 2 bases for J; bases not matched to a gene: 2. Graves' hyperthyroidism is called stable when ophthalmopathy does not progress within 18 months. Criteria for exclusion of patients were uncontrolled infection, other autoimmune disease, pregnancy or lactation.

The clonotype was recovered from a man aged 18 to 30 with Graves' hyperthyroidism. Sequenced input: blood. The chain joins TRBV30 to TRBJ2-7; 8 nucleotides match TRBD1. Here the CDR3 DNA reads TGTGCCTGGGGACAGGGTACCTACGAGCAGTACTTC. Amino acids: CAWGQGTYEQYF.